Below, 18 T cell receptor beta chains from the same sample are listed, as sequenced in a study of beta chain features in type 1 diabetes. Expressed TCRB transcripts were sequenced because the entire RNA isolate underwent reverse transcription. The protocol was immunoSEQ multiplex PCR, while the TCRdb copy is restricted to in-frame clones and leaves out a portion. The top ten clones hold over 0.04% of a sample with fewer than 550,000 clones, about an eighth of them seen once. Sequenced material: naive CD4+ T cells from blood. The receptors were sampled from a young woman in good health.

This clone was observed a handful of times. The chain links TRBV7-7 to TRBJ1-5; D is undetermined. CDR1 and CDR2 from the germline V gene are SSHAT and FNYEAQ (reference sequence). The V gene lost 6 bases and the J gene lost 4 bases, with 10 bases spanning the gap. The CDR3 is made up of 13 amino acids. In DNA form, the CDR3 reads TGTGCCAGCAGGGGCCGGGGTAATCAGCCCCAGCATTTT. Its protein is CASRGRGNQPQHF.

This clone was seen a handful of times. This sequence joins TRBV7-9 and TRBJ2-3; TRBD1 agrees at 7 bases. Germline CDR1 is SEHNR and CDR2 is FQNEAQ (reference sequence). V trimming: 6 bases; J trimming: 1 base; junction bases outside the gene matches: 7. CDR3 length: 15 residues. The CDR3 region has the DNA TGTGCCAGCAGTTTTAAGGGGGCGCGCACAGATACGCAGTATTTT. Translated: CASSFKGARTDTQYF.

This clone was detected only a few times. J is TRBJ1-1 and V is TRBV23-1, with D perhaps matching TRBD1 (5 bases). TRBV23-1 belongs to the ORF category, with a function that is uncertain. The CDR3 covers 17 residues. Trimming removed 3 bases at V and 3 bases at J, with 20 bases between. The CDR3 nucleotides are TGCGCCAGCAGTCAGTCGGAGGGGAGAACCGGTGACACTGAAGCTTTCTTT. Protein: CASSQSEGRTGDTEAFF.

The J gene is TRBJ1-2, the V gene TRBV14; D is uncertain. The germline V gene encodes CDR1 SGHDN and CDR2 FVKESK. The CDR3 spans 15 residues. V was shortened by 4 bases and J by 2 bases, with 14 bases between the two germline ends. The CDR3 nucleotides are TGTGCCAGCAGCCCCCGACCCCTAAGGAACTATGGCTACACCTTC. This gives the protein CASSPRPLRNYGYTF.

This clone was seen only a few times. The chain employs TRBV7-9 and TRBJ2-1, with D maybe TRBD2 (5 bases). V was shortened by 4 bases and J by 6 bases, with 13 bases between the two germline ends. CDR3 size: 14 residues. Germline V gene data show CDR1 as SEHNR and CDR2 as FQNEAQ (reference sequence). DNA for the CDR3: TGTGCCAGCAGCTACATTCGAGGGCTCAATGAGCAGTTCTTC. It yields the protein CASSYIRGLNEQFF. The complete variable domain, with remaining parts taken from reference TRBV7-9 and TRBJ2-1, reads DTGVSQNPRHKITKRGQNVTFRCDPISEHNRLYWYRQTLGQGPEFLTYFQNEAQLEKSRLLSDRFSAERPKGSFSTLEIQRTEQGDSAMYLCASSYIRGLNEQFFGPGTRLTVL.

This clone was recorded a few times. The CDR3 sequence: CATSRDGRVGPDTQYF. DNA for the CDR3: TGTGCCACCAGCAGAGATGGGCGGGTCGGGCCCGATACGCAGTATTTT. The V and J genes are TRBV15 and TRBJ2-3, with D possibly matching TRBD2 (5 bases). The germline V gene has CDR1 LNHNV and CDR2 YYDKDF (reference sequence). The CDR3 covers 16 residues. Trimming shortened V by 0 bases and J by 6 bases, and 16 bases separated the two germline ends.

There are a few counts of this clone. The J gene is TRBJ2-7, the V gene TRBV7-9; 12 bases map to TRBD2. CDR3 length equals 15 residues. CDR1 is SEHNR, CDR2 FQNEAQ, per germline (reference sequence). V was pared by 5 bases and J by 4 bases, with 6 bases of the junction left unmatched. The CDR3 sequence: CASSPGLAGYYEQYF. In nucleotides, the CDR3 is TGTGCCAGCAGCCCAGGACTAGCGGGATATTACGAGCAGTACTTC. Full variable domain (outside the CDR3, taken from reference TRBV7-9 and TRBJ2-7): DTGVSQNPRHKITKRGQNVTFRCDPISEHNRLYWYRQTLGQGPEFLTYFQNEAQLEKSRLLSDRFSAERPKGSFSTLEIQRTEQGDSAMYLCASSPGLAGYYEQYFGPGTRLTVT.

The chain couples TRBV2 to TRBJ1-5; D not resolved. Germline V gene lookup returns CDR1 SNHLY and CDR2 FYNNEI. V was cut by 0 bases and J by 6 bases, with 12 bases left in between. This CDR3 spans 15 amino acids. CDR3 residues: CASSEAGGKGQPQHF. In nucleotides, the CDR3 is TGTGCCAGCAGTGAAGCTGGCGGAAAAGGTCAGCCCCAGCATTTT. Full variable domain (missing parts from reference TRBV2 and TRBJ1-5): EPEVTQTPSHQVTQMGQEVILRCVPISNHLYFYWYRQILGQKVEFLVSFYNNEISEKSEIFDDQFSVERPDGSNFTLKIRSTKLEDSAMYFCASSEAGGKGQPQHFGDGTRLSIL.

This clone was seen a few times. The chain combines TRBV5-1 with TRBJ2-3, with TRBD2 as a possible D gene (6 bases). Looked up from germline, CDR1 is SGHRS and CDR2 is YFSETQ. V lost 4 bases and J 3 bases, leaving 12 bases between the germline ends. This CDR3 contains 14 residues. CDR3 protein: CASSSRSGTDTQYF. CDR3 DNA sequence: TGCGCCAGCAGCAGCCGGAGCGGGACAGATACGCAGTATTTT.

This clone was found a few times. The rearrangement joins TRBV13 to TRBJ2-3, with TRBD1 matching 7 bases. Trimming cost V 5 bases and J 6 bases; bases outside gene matches: 8. Germline CDR1 is PRHDT and CDR2 is FYEKMQ (reference sequence). The CDR3 has 14 residues. This CDR3 reads CASSPGQITDTQYF. The CDR3 DNA follows: TGTGCCAGCAGCCCGGGACAGATAACTGATACGCAGTATTTT.

In its sample, this clone was seen a few times. The rearrangement uses TRBV19 and TRBJ2-5, with TRBD2 matching over 7 bases. Germline lookup yields CDR1 LNHDA and CDR2 SQIVND (reference sequence). J gave up 5 bases and V 7 bases, and 13 bases lay outside the gene matches. This CDR3 has 15 amino acids. The CDR3, as DNA: TGTGCCAGTACTCCAGGAGAGTGGCGGGGGGAGACCCAGTACTTC. It specifies CASTPGEWRGETQYF.

The CDR3 protein is CASSYRSPDTQYF. The CDR3 DNA reads TGTGCCAGCAGTTACCGCTCCCCGGATACGCAGTATTTT. This rearrangement joins TRBV6-6 to TRBJ2-3; no definite D call. The V gene lost 2 bases and the J gene lost 6 bases, with 9 bases spanning the gap. The V gene's germline CDR1 is MNHNY and CDR2 SVGAGI (reference sequence). This CDR3 region has 13 residues.

The chain carries TRBV19 and TRBJ2-4; 11 nucleotides match TRBD2. The V segment lost 0 bases and the J segment 6 bases; nucleotides outside the gene matches: 1. This CDR3 is 15 amino acids long. The germline CDR1 and CDR2 sequences are LNHDA and SQIVND (reference sequence). The DNA for the CDR3 is TGTGCCAGTAGTATAGACGGGACTAGCGGAAACATTCAGTACTTC. It translates to CASSIDGTSGNIQYF.

V and J are TRBV25-1 and TRBJ1-4; 7 bases fit TRBD1. The CDR3 has 15 residues. Germline V gene lookup returns CDR1 MGHDK and CDR2 SYGVNS. V was pared by 4 bases and J by 4 bases, with 6 bases of the junction left unmatched. The CDR3 loop is CASSVPGQINEKLFF. CDR3 nucleotides: TGTGCCAGCAGTGTCCCGGGACAGATTAATGAAAAACTGTTTTTT.

This chain uses TRBV4-2 with TRBJ1-2; 7 nucleotides align to TRBD1. The germline V gene has CDR1 LGHNA and CDR2 YNFKEQ. The CDR3 extends over 14 amino acids. V was pared by 6 bases and J by 5 bases, with 9 bases of the junction left unmatched. In nucleotides, the CDR3 is TGTGCCAGCAGGCACGACAGGGCCAGTTATGGCTACACCTTC. Amino acid sequence: CASRHDRASYGYTF.

J is TRBJ2-7 and V is TRBV4-3; D is perhaps TRBD2 (8 bases). Germline assignment: CDR1 LGHNA and CDR2 YSLEER. This CDR3 comprises 17 residues. Trimming shortened V by 3 bases and J by 1 base, and 19 bases separated the two germline ends. CDR3 DNA sequence: TGCGCCAGCAGCCACGGGGGGGATTCGACAGGGTCCTACGAGCAGTACTTC. Its translation: CASSHGGDSTGSYEQYF.

This sequence joins TRBV7-2 and TRBJ2-5; 10 nucleotides line up with TRBD1. Germline V CDR1 and CDR2: SGHTA, FQGNSA. Trimming removed 4 bases from V and 4 bases from J; junction bases left unmatched: 0. This CDR3 has 13 residues. The CDR3 loop is CASSWDRGETQYF. The CDR3 DNA follows: TGTGCCAGCAGCTGGGACAGGGGAGAGACCCAGTACTTC.

This clone showed up just once. CDR3 amino acids: CASSLGGTGNTEAFF. CDR3 sequence (DNA): TGTGCCAGCAGCTTGGGAGGGACAGGGAACACTGAAGCTTTCTTT. J is TRBJ1-1 and V is TRBV5-4, with 8 positions matching TRBD1. This CDR3 comprises 15 residues. J lost 1 base, V lost 0 bases, and 2 bases had no gene match. Germline CDR1 reads SGHNT; CDR2 reads YYREEE (reference sequence).